One and the same sample provided the 20 T cell receptor beta chains below, sequenced in a study of CD8+ T cells in alopecia areata. Reverse transcription of extracted RNA yielded cDNA, which provided the sequencing template. Data came from immunoSEQ multiplex PCR; TCRdb stores just in-frame clones and leaves some out. The table lists fewer than 350,000 clones, 58% of them singletons. As for treatment: oral pan-JAK inhibitor, 5-10 mg twice daily. This sample comprised CD4+ T cells sorted from blood, obtained at week 24, from a patient treated with tofacitinib. The source of these receptors is a human donor with alopecia areata.

The chain links TRBV11-1 to TRBJ2-7; TRBD2 aligns across 8 bases. The CDR3 covers 17 residues. Trimming cost V 0 bases and J 1 base; bases outside gene matches: 8. The V gene's germline CDR1 is SGHAT and CDR2 FQDESV (reference sequence). CDR3 residues: CASSLAAGTSGSYEQYF. The CDR3 DNA reads TGTGCCAGCAGCTTAGCGGCCGGGACTAGTGGGTCCTACGAGCAGTACTTC.

The V call is TRBV29-1, the J call TRBJ2-5; TRBD2 aligns across 11 bases. CDR3 length: 16 amino acids. Looked up from germline, CDR1 is SQVTM and CDR2 is ANQGSEA. With 4 bases clipped from V and 5 bases from J, the junction kept 12 bases outside the gene matches. This chain's CDR3 is CSVAGGSGGVDETQYF. In DNA, the CDR3 is TGCAGCGTTGCAGGTGGTAGCGGGGGGGTTGATGAGACCCAGTACTTC. The full variable domain, its missing parts supplied by reference TRBV29-1 and TRBJ2-5, is SAVISQKPSRDICQRGTSLTIQCQVDSQVTMMFWYRQQPGQSLTLIATANQGSEATYESGFVIDKFPISRPNLTFSTLTVSNMSPEDSSIYLCSVAGGSGGVDETQYFGPGTRLLVL.

The chain couples TRBV27 to TRBJ2-5, with TRBD2 identical over 7 bases. V shed 6 bases and J 4 bases; nucleotides not matched to a gene: 5. This CDR3 is 13 amino acids long. Germline values: CDR1 MNHEY, CDR2 SMNVEV (reference sequence). For the CDR3, the DNA is TGTGCCAGCAGGGAACTAGCGCGAGAGACCCAGTACTTC. It is translated as CASRELARETQYF.

This clone has a handful of counts. CDR3 nucleotide sequence: TGTGCCAGCAGTGAACTACAGGGCAGGGAGCAGTTCTTC. It codes for CASSELQGREQFF. This chain links TRBV25-1 with TRBJ2-1; D is possibly TRBD1 (6 bases). This CDR3 has 13 residues. CDR1 is MGHDK, CDR2 SYGVNS, per germline. V lost 2 bases, J lost 10 bases, and 12 bases lay in between.

A note on this clone: At the DNA level, this CDR3 is encoded by other sequences in the same sample as well. The chain couples TRBV5-6 to TRBJ1-2; D not certain. With 0 bases removed from V and 4 bases from J, the gap between germline ends came to 1 base. CDR3 size: 11 residues. Per germline, CDR1 SGHDT and CDR2 YYEEEE. The CDR3 protein is CASSLGYGYTF. DNA of the CDR3: TGTGCCAGCAGCTTGGGCTATGGCTACACCTTC.

This clone has a handful of counts. V and J are TRBV7-9 and TRBJ2-1, with D tentatively TRBD2 (5 bases). The V gene lost 1 base and the J gene lost 14 bases, with 15 bases spanning the gap. CDR3 length: 13 amino acids. Germline assignment: CDR1 SEHNR and CDR2 FQNEAQ (reference sequence). This chain's CDR3 is CASSLVVRRLEFF. The CDR3 DNA is TGTGCCAGCAGCTTAGTGGTACGGAGGCTGGAGTTCTTC.

V is TRBV6-5 and J is TRBJ2-5; TRBD1 matches at 7 bases. The J segment lost 3 bases and the V segment lost 4 bases, leaving 2 bases of the junction unmatched. Germline lookup yields CDR1 MNHEY and CDR2 SVGAGI. This CDR3 spans 13 amino acids. The CDR3 DNA is TGTGCCAGCAGTTGGCAGGGGGAAGAGACCCAGTACTTC. It yields the protein CASSWQGEETQYF.

The chain joins TRBV30 to TRBJ1-1; D is possibly TRBD1 (6 bases). Germline-derived CDR1 and CDR2 are GTSNPN and SVGIG (reference sequence). V was clipped by 7 bases and J by 1 base, with 13 bases between them. This CDR3 is 13 amino acids long. The CDR3 sequence is CASMYRENTEAFF. CDR3 DNA sequence: TGTGCCTCGATGTACAGGGAGAACACTGAAGCTTTCTTT.

This clone was recorded once. This chain links TRBV14 with TRBJ2-1; D call uncertain. The CDR3 contains 17 residues. Trimming shortened V by 0 bases and J by 6 bases, and 18 bases separated the two germline ends. Germline CDR1 is SGHDN and CDR2 is FVKESK. CDR3 nucleotide sequence: TGTGCCAGCAGCCAAGATCGTTGGGTACGCCGCCCCAATGAGCAGTTCTTC. Translation: CASSQDRWVRRPNEQFF.

The rearrangement uses TRBV5-1 and TRBJ2-7; 7 nucleotides agree with TRBD1. CDR3 length equals 16 residues. The germline CDR1 and CDR2 sequences are SGHRS and YFSETQ. The ends lost 2 bases at V and 0 bases at J; junction bases unmatched: 8. The CDR3 DNA sequence: TGCGCCAGCAGCTTTTCCCGCGCAGGGGGCTCCTACGAGCAGTACTTC. Amino acid sequence: CASSFSRAGGSYEQYF.

This chain uses TRBV9 with TRBJ1-2, with D unclear. V was cut by 4 bases and J by 4 bases, with 8 bases left in between. The CDR3 has 12 amino acids. Germline V CDR1 and CDR2: SGDLS, YYNGEE. The CDR3 bases are TGTGCCAGCAGCCCACCTCCCTATGGCTACACCTTC. Amino acid sequence: CASSPPPYGYTF. The full variable domain, its missing parts supplied by reference TRBV9 and TRBJ1-2, is DSGVTQTPKHLITATGQRVTLRCSPRSGDLSVYWYQQSLDQGLQFLIQYYNGEERAKGNILERFSAQQFPDLHSELNLSSLELGDSALYFCASSPPPYGYTFGSGTRLTVV.

This clone was seen just once. This chain links TRBV29-1 with TRBJ2-5; 9 bases fit TRBD1. Germline V gene sequence: CDR1 SQVTM, CDR2 ANQGSEA. The length of the CDR3 is 12 residues. Germline trimming cut 5 bases from V and 5 bases from J; bases unmatched to any gene: 3. CDR3 residues: CSVYRGRETQYF. The CDR3 DNA reads TGCAGCGTTTACAGGGGGCGGGAGACCCAGTACTTC. Combining the CDR3 with reference TRBV29-1 and TRBJ2-5 gives the whole variable domain SAVISQKPSRDICQRGTSLTIQCQVDSQVTMMFWYRQQPGQSLTLIATANQGSEATYESGFVIDKFPISRPNLTFSTLTVSNMSPEDSSIYLCSVYRGRETQYFGPGTRLLVL.

The CDR3 protein is CAISDPGRTSYEQYF. In DNA, the CDR3 is TGTGCCATCAGTGACCCGGGACGGACTTCCTACGAGCAGTACTTC. V gene TRBV10-3 combines with J gene TRBJ2-7; D might be TRBD1 or TRBD2, each matching 5 bases. The V gene lost 3 bases and the J gene lost 1 base, with 13 bases spanning the gap. The CDR3 is made up of 15 amino acids. Germline CDR1 and CDR2: ENHRY and SYGVKD.

This clone was recorded a few times. This rearrangement joins TRBV6-5 to TRBJ2-2, with TRBD1 identical over 7 bases. Germline V CDR1 and CDR2: MNHEY, SVGAGI. CDR3 length equals 15 residues. V trimming: 5 bases; J trimming: 3 bases; junction bases outside the gene matches: 6. This chain's CDR3 is CASSRWDRDTGELFF. DNA of the CDR3: TGTGCCAGCAGTCGTTGGGACAGAGACACCGGGGAGCTGTTTTTT.

The table lists this clone with a few counts. V is TRBV21-1 and J is TRBJ2-5; the D call TRBD2 from the table was never checked on the DNA. TRBV21-1 is tagged as a pseudogene. The CDR3 totals 14 residues. The CDR3 nucleotides are TGTGCCAGCAGCAGTAGACTAGGGGAAGAGACCCAGTACTTC. It is translated as CASSSRLGEETQYF.

The rearrangement uses TRBV5-1 and TRBJ2-3, with a possible D match to TRBD2 (5 bases). Germline values: CDR1 SGHRS, CDR2 YFSETQ. V lost 1 base and J lost 2, with 11 bases in between. The CDR3 is 15 amino acids. CDR3 nucleotide sequence: TGCGCCAGCAGCTTGAGTAGCGCATTCACAGATACGCAGTATTTT. This codes for CASSLSSAFTDTQYF.

V is TRBV4-1 and J is TRBJ1-2; TRBD1 matches at 8 bases. This CDR3 comprises 15 residues. Germline CDR1 reads MGHRA; CDR2 reads YSYEKL. The ends lost 1 base at V and 4 bases at J; junction bases unmatched: 5. CDR3 sequence (DNA): TGCGCCAGCAGCCAAGGGACAGGGTCAGGCTATGGCTACACCTTC. Its translation: CASSQGTGSGYGYTF.

This sequence joins TRBV18 and TRBJ1-2; D not certain. CDR3 size: 15 residues. With 3 bases removed from V and 4 bases from J, the gap between germline ends came to 15 bases. Germline V gene lookup returns CDR1 KGHSH and CDR2 LQKENI. CDR3 coding DNA: TGTGCCAGCTCACCTACGGACGGATCTATCTATGGCTACACCTTC. The encoded protein is CASSPTDGSIYGYTF.

The V gene is TRBV4-3, the J gene TRBJ2-3; 8 bases agree with TRBD2. Germline-derived CDR1 and CDR2 are LGHNA and YSLEER. The V gene end was trimmed by 0 bases and the J gene end by 6 bases; junction bases not matched to a gene: 8. CDR3 length equals 16 residues. The CDR3: CASSQERAGVLDTQYF. The CDR3, as DNA: TGCGCCAGCAGCCAAGAAAGAGCGGGGGTACTGGATACGCAGTATTTT.

This clone was seen a few times. The V gene is TRBV10-2, the J gene TRBJ2-7; D is uncertain. Trimming pared 2 bases from V and 2 bases from J, leaving 7 bases between. This CDR3 is 13 amino acids long. The V gene's germline CDR1 is WSHSY and CDR2 SAAADI. The DNA of the CDR3 is TGCGCCAGCAGTGAGCTTGGGCCCTACGAGCAGTACTTC. Residues: CASSELGPYEQYF.